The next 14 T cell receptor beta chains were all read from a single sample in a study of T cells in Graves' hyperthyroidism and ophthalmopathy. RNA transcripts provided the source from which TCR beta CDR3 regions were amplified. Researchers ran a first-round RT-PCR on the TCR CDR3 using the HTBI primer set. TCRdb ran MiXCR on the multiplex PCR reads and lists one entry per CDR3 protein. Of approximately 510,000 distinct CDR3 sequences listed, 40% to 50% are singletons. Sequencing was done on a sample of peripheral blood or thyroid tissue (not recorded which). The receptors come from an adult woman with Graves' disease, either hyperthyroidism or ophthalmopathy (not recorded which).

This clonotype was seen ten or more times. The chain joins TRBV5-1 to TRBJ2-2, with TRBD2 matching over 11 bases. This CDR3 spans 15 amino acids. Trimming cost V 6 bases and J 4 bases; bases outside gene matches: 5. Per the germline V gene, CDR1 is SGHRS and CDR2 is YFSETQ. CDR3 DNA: TGCGCCAGCAATGAGGGGACTAGCGGCACCGGGGAGCTGTTTTTT. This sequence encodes CASNEGTSGTGELFF.

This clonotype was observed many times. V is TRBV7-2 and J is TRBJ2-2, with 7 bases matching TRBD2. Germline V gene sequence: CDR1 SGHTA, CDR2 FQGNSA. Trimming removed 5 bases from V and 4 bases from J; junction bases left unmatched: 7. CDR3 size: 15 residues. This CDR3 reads CASSPRSGGTGELFF. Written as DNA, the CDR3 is TGTGCCAGCAGCCCCCGATCGGGGGGCACCGGGGAGCTGTTTTTT.

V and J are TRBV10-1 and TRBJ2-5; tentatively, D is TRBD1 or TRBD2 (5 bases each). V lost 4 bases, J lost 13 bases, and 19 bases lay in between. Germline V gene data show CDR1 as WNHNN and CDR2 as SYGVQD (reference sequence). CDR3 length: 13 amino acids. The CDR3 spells CASSGSVGTPMYF. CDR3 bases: TGCGCCAGCAGTGGGTCAGTCGGGACGCCTATGTACTTC.

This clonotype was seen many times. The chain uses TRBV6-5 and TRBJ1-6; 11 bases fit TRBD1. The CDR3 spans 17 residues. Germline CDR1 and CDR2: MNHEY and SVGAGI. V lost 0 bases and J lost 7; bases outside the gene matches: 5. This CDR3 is CASSYSPGTGGNSPLHF. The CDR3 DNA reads TGTGCCAGCAGTTACTCGCCTGGGACAGGGGGAAATTCACCCCTCCACTTT.

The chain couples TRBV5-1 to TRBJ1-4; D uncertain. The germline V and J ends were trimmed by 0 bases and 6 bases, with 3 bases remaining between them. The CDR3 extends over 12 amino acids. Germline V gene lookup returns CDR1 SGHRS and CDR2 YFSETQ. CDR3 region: CASSLDHEKLFF. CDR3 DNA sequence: TGCGCCAGCAGCTTGGATCATGAAAAACTGTTTTTT.

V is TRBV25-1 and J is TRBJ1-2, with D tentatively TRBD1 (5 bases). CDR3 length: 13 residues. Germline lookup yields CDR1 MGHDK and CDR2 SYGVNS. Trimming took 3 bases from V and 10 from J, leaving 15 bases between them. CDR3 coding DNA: TGTGCCAGCAGTGATGGGACCGCCGGGTTCTACACCTTC. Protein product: CASSDGTAGFYTF.

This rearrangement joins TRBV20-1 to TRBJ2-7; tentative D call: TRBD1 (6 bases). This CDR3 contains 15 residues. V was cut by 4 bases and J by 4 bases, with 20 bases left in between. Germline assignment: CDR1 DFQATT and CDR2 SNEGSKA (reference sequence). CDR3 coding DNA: TGCAGTGCTACCAAATCGAGGACAGATGGATACGAGCAGTACTTC. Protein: CSATKSRTDGYEQYF.

The CDR3 coding sequence is TGTGCCACCAGCTTCAACAGGGCGGGGGGACCTGAAGCTTTCTTT. This codes for CATSFNRAGGPEAFF. The J gene is TRBJ1-1, the V gene TRBV15; D possibly corresponds to TRBD1 (6 bases). V was cut by 5 bases and J by 6 bases, with 19 bases left in between. Germline CDR1 LNHNV, CDR2 YYDKDF (reference sequence). CDR3 length: 15 amino acids. Looking up the rest from reference TRBV15 and TRBJ1-1 gives the full variable domain: DAMVIQNPRYQVTQFGKPVTLSCSQTLNHNVMYWYQQKSSQAPKLLFHYYDKDFNNEADTPDNFQSRRPNTSFCFLDIRSPGLGDTAMYLCATSFNRAGGPEAFFGQGTRLTVV.

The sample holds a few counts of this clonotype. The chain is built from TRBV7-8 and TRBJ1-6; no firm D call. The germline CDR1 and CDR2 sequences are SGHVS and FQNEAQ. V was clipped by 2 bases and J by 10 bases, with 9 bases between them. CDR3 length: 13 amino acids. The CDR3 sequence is CASSLRIESPLHF. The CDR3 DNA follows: TGTGCCAGCAGCTTAAGGATCGAATCACCCCTCCACTTT.

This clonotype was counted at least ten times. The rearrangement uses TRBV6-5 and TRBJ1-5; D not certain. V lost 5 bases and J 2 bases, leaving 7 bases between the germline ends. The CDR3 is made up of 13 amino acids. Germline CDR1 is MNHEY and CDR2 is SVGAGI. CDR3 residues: CASSRNGNQPQHF. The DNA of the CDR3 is TGTGCCAGCAGTCGCAATGGCAATCAGCCCCAGCATTTT.

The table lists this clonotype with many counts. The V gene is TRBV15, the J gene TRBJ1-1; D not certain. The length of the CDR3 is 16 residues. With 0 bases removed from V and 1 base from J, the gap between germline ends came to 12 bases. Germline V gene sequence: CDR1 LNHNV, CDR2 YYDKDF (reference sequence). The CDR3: CATSRDQWTGNTEAFF. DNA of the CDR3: TGTGCCACCAGCAGAGACCAATGGACCGGGAACACTGAAGCTTTCTTT. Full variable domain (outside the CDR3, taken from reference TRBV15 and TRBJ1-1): DAMVIQNPRYQVTQFGKPVTLSCSQTLNHNVMYWYQQKSSQAPKLLFHYYDKDFNNEADTPDNFQSRRPNTSFCFLDIRSPGLGDTAMYLCATSRDQWTGNTEAFFGQGTRLTVV.

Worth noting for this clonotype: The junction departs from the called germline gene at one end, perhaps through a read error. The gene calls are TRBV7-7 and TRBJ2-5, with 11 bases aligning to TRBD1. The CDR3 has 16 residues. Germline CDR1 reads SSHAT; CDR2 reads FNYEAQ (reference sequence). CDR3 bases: TGTGCTAGCAGCCCTAGGACAGGGGGCTCCCAAGAGACCCAGTACTTC. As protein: CASSPRTGGSQETQYF. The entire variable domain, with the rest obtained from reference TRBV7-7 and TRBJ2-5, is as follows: GAGVSQSPRYKVTKRGQDVTLRCDPISSHATLYWYQQALGQGPEFLTYFNYEAQPDKSGLPSDRFSAERPEGSISTLTIQRTEQRDSAMYRCASSPRTGGSQETQYFGPGTRLLVL.

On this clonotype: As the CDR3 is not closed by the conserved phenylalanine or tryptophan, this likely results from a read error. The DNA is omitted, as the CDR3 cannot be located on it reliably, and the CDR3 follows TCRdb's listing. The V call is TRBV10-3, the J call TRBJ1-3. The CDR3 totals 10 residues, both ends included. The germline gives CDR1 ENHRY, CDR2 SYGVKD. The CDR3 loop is CAISESSVSL.

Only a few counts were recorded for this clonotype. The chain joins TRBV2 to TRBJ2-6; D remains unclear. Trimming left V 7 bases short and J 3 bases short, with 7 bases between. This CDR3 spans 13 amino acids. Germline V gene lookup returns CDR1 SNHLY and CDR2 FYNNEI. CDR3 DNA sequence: TGTGCCAGCATTCAAAGTGGGGCCAACGTCCTGACTTTC. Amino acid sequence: CASIQSGANVLTF.